The 9 T cell receptor beta chains given below trace back to one sample, sequenced in a study of blood T cell repertoires in COVID-19. TCRdb keeps only in-frame clones here, not all; method: immunoSEQ multiplex PCR. The sample lists about 67,000 clones; more than 75% were seen once. Sequenced material: peripheral blood. These receptor sequences come from a man aged 50-60 years with active COVID-19.

With regard to this clone: At one end, the junction sequence differs from germline, possibly due to a read error. This chain connects TRBV19 to TRBJ1-1, with 9 bases aligning to TRBD1. The CDR3 length is 11 residues. Germline assignment: CDR1 LNHDA and CDR2 SQIVND (reference sequence). In nucleotides, the CDR3 is TGTGCCAGTAGTATGGGACAGGGTCCCCGATTT. Protein sequence: CASSMGQGPRF.

This clone has only one observation. The chain recombines TRBV18 with TRBJ1-1; no definite D call. CDR3 length: 13 residues. Germline CDR1 is KGHSH and CDR2 is LQKENI. The V gene lost 1 base and the J gene lost 3 bases, with 6 bases spanning the gap. The DNA for the CDR3 is TGTGCCAGCTCACCACGGGCAGACACTGAAGCTTTCTTT. This translates into CASSPRADTEAFF.

This clone was recorded once. The rearrangement links TRBV30 to TRBJ1-1; D might be TRBD1 (5 bases). Trimming took off 8 bases at V and 5 bases at J, with 9 bases between the two ends. The CDR3 loop spans 10 amino acids. Per germline, CDR1 GTSNPN and CDR2 SVGIG (reference sequence). The CDR3 sequence: CAGGRTEAFF. The DNA of the CDR3 is TGTGCCGGGGGGAGGACTGAAGCTTTCTTT.

This chain uses TRBV5-1 with TRBJ2-1; TRBD2 agrees at 11 bases. Trimming cost V 4 bases and J 6 bases; bases outside gene matches: 3. CDR1 SGHRS and CDR2 YFSETQ come from the germline V gene. The CDR3 has 14 residues. DNA for the CDR3: TGCGCCAGCAGCACCGGGACTAGCGGCAATGAGCAGTTCTTC. It codes for CASSTGTSGNEQFF.

The chain uses TRBV27 and TRBJ2-3; 8 bases agree with TRBD2. The CDR3 consists of 15 residues. After removal of 3 bases from V and 6 bases from J, the junction contained 8 bases not matched to a gene. The germline V gene has CDR1 MNHEY and CDR2 SMNVEV (reference sequence). As DNA, the CDR3 is TGTGCCAGCAGTTTCCGAGCGGGAGCTTACGATACGCAGTATTTT. It encodes CASSFRAGAYDTQYF.

The V call is TRBV9, the J call TRBJ1-5; D may be TRBD1 (5 bases). Germline V gene lookup returns CDR1 SGDLS and CDR2 YYNGEE. The V end lost 0 bases, the J end lost 1 base, and 11 bases lay between the germline ends. This CDR3 region has 16 residues. The CDR3 is CASSVGGGSSNQPQHF. As DNA, the CDR3 is TGTGCCAGCAGCGTAGGTGGGGGGAGCAGCAATCAGCCCCAGCATTTT.

This clone has only one observation. The J gene is TRBJ2-5, the V gene TRBV4-2, with TRBD1 matching over 9 bases. CDR1 LGHNA and CDR2 YNFKEQ come from the germline V gene. V lost 0 bases and J lost 5; bases outside the gene matches: 7. This CDR3 is built from 16 residues. CDR3 coding DNA: TGTGCCAGCAGCCAAGATGGTACAGGGGGCGGGGAGACCCAGTACTTC. This encodes CASSQDGTGGGETQYF.

The V and J genes are TRBV6-4 and TRBJ2-1; D gene unclear. Trimming cost V 11 bases and J 15 bases, with 17 bases left between them. The V gene's germline CDR1 is MRHNA and CDR2 SNTAGT. The CDR3 runs 10 residues. For the CDR3, the DNA is TGTGCCTTCCCGGTGGAGTTAGTGTTCTTC. As protein: CAFPVELVFF.

The chain recombines TRBV7-3 with TRBJ1-6, with D tentatively TRBD1 (6 bases). The CDR3 is 15 residues long. Trimming shortened V by 0 bases and J by 5 bases, and 8 bases separated the two germline ends. Germline V gene data show CDR1 as SGHTA and CDR2 as FQGTGA. The CDR3 reads CASSLTQGDNSPLHF. The DNA of the CDR3 is TGTGCCAGCAGCTTAACACAGGGTGATAATTCACCCCTCCACTTT.